Listed here are 31 T cell receptor beta chains from one sample, sequenced in a study of Graves' ophthalmopathy and Graves' hyperthyroidism. RNA transcripts were the template, and TCR beta CDR3 regions were amplified from them. After a first-round RT-PCR with HTBI primers, a second-round multiplex PCR was run. From the multiplex PCR reads, TCRdb called clonotypes with MiXCR, one entry per CDR3 protein. The profile covers 350,000 to 450,000 distinct CDR3 sequences, with approximately 16% appearing a single time and 1.5% to 2% taken by the ten largest. Sequencing was performed on peripheral blood. These receptors were taken from a woman between 18 and 30 years old with Graves' ophthalmopathy.

The rearrangement uses TRBV10-3 and TRBJ2-7; 7 bases are shared with TRBD1. V lost 3 bases and J lost 1; bases outside the gene matches: 15. CDR1 is ENHRY and CDR2 is SYGVKD in the germline V gene. The CDR3 runs to 18 residues. The CDR3 reads CAISDPHRGRSDSYEQYF. In DNA form, the CDR3 reads TGTGCCATCAGTGACCCGCACAGGGGCCGCAGCGATTCCTACGAGCAGTACTTC.

This clonotype was seen ten or more times. This sequence joins TRBV6-2 or TRBV6-3 and TRBJ2-7; 8 positions agree with TRBD2. CDR1 and CDR2 (germline): MNHEY, SVGEGT. This CDR3 region has 13 residues. V lost 7 bases to trimming and J lost 4 bases; unmatched junction nucleotides: 6. CDR3 DNA sequence: TGTGCCAGCACGGGACTAGTGGGGTACGAGCAGTACTTC. It is translated as CASTGLVGYEQYF.

The V gene is TRBV12-3 or TRBV12-4, the J gene TRBJ2-5; the D is unclear. This CDR3 has 15 amino acids. Trimming cost V 5 bases and J 5 bases, with 18 bases left between them. In nucleotides, the CDR3 is TGTGCCAGCAGTCGGGCTAGTGGTCTGGGGGAGACCCAGTACTTC. This gives the protein CASSRASGLGETQYF.

Ten or more counts support this clonotype. V and J are TRBV19 and TRBJ1-5; D not certain. The CDR3 runs to 15 residues. From germline, CDR1 is LNHDA and CDR2 SQIVND (reference sequence). V shed 2 bases and J shed 1 base, with 9 bases lying between them. In nucleotides, the CDR3 is TGTGCCAGTAGTATAAACCGTCGGAGCAATCAGCCCCAGCATTTT. Translating it yields CASSINRRSNQPQHF.

This clonotype was detected ten times or more. The chain carries TRBV18 and TRBJ1-6; unclear D gene. V was cut by 2 bases and J by 7 bases, with 9 bases left in between. The CDR3 runs 14 residues. Germline CDR1 and CDR2: KGHSH and LQKENI. CDR3 sequence: CASSPNTVNSPLHF. The CDR3 bases are TGTGCCAGCTCACCAAACACAGTGAATTCACCCCTCCACTTT.

The chain links TRBV6-5 to TRBJ2-6, with D perhaps matching TRBD2 (6 bases). This CDR3 region has 16 residues. In germline, CDR1 is MNHEY, CDR2 SVGAGI. Trimming stripped 0 bases from V and 4 bases from J, with 10 bases between. This CDR3 reads CASSYSRGSGANVLTF. CDR3 coding DNA: TGTGCCAGCAGTTACTCGCGGGGCTCGGGGGCCAACGTCCTGACTTTC.

This clonotype was counted at least ten times. V and J are TRBV11-2 and TRBJ2-7; perhaps TRBD1 as D (6 bases). V gave up 0 bases and J gave up 7 bases, with 16 bases separating them. Germline V gives CDR1 SGHAT, CDR2 FQNNGV. There are 15 residues in the CDR3. The CDR3, as DNA: TGTGCCAGCAGCTTAGACCAGGGGACACCATTAGAGCAGTACTTC. Encoded protein: CASSLDQGTPLEQYF.

This clonotype was seen at least ten times. CDR3 sequence: CASSLAAGGPGETQYF. In DNA, the CDR3 is TGTGCCAGCAGTTTAGCGGCAGGGGGCCCGGGAGAGACCCAGTACTTC. The chain couples TRBV27 to TRBJ2-5; TRBD1 matches at 8 bases. The CDR3 is 16 amino acids. The J segment lost 4 bases and the V segment lost 2 bases, leaving 9 bases of the junction unmatched. Per germline, CDR1 MNHEY and CDR2 SMNVEV (reference sequence).

This clonotype was recorded at least ten times. The V and J genes are TRBV7-9 and TRBJ1-1; the D gene is possibly TRBD1 (6 bases). The germline V gene encodes CDR1 SEHNR and CDR2 FQNEAQ (reference sequence). The CDR3 is made up of 12 amino acids. V was trimmed by 4 bases and J by 11 bases, leaving 14 bases between them. CDR3 nucleotides: TGTGCCAGCAGCTCTACAGGGCGTGGGGCTTTCTTT. This sequence encodes CASSSTGRGAFF.

This clonotype was observed at least ten times. J is TRBJ2-5 and V is TRBV29-1; no reliable D call. With 7 bases removed from V and 4 bases from J, the gap between germline ends came to 19 bases. This CDR3 spans 14 amino acids. CDR1 and CDR2 (germline): SQVTM, ANQGSEA. CDR3 DNA sequence: TGCAGCGAGTATCCTTATCTAGAAGGAGAGACCCAGTACTTC. This codes for CSEYPYLEGETQYF.

This clonotype was observed a handful of times. This rearrangement joins TRBV6-2 or TRBV6-3 to TRBJ2-4; 7 bases match TRBD1. V gave up 4 bases and J gave up 0 bases; unmatched junction bases: 3. CDR3 length equals 15 residues. Germline CDR1 MNHEY, CDR2 SVGEGT. The CDR3 bases are TGTGCCAGCAGTTGGGACAGACTAGCCAAAAACATTCAGTACTTC. It codes for CASSWDRLAKNIQYF.

The chain employs TRBV27 and TRBJ2-5, with D unresolved. The germline gives CDR1 MNHEY, CDR2 SMNVEV (reference sequence). With 1 base removed from V and 5 bases from J, the gap between germline ends came to 8 bases. This CDR3 comprises 13 residues. CDR3 sequence (DNA): TGTGCCAGCAGTTTATTCGCCTTCGAGACCCAGTACTTC. Encoded protein: CASSLFAFETQYF.

This clonotype came up many times. This chain links TRBV10-1 with TRBJ2-1; 10 bases fit TRBD2. Trimming removed 0 bases from V and 2 bases from J; junction bases left unmatched: 7. The germline V gene encodes CDR1 WNHNN and CDR2 SYGVQD (reference sequence). This CDR3 comprises 18 residues. CDR3 in amino acids: CASSESRPTSGTYNEQFF. CDR3 coding DNA: TGCGCCAGCAGTGAGTCTAGGCCAACTAGCGGGACCTACAATGAGCAGTTCTTC.

This clonotype was recorded a few times. The J gene is TRBJ1-1, the V gene TRBV12-3 or TRBV12-4; tentative D call: TRBD1 (5 bases). The germline V and J ends were trimmed by 4 bases and 7 bases, with 16 bases remaining between them. The CDR3 is 14 residues long. This chain's CDR3 is CASSSSNRRVEAFF. The CDR3 DNA is TGTGCCAGCAGTTCCTCCAACAGGAGGGTTGAAGCTTTCTTT.

The chain combines TRBV15 with TRBJ2-3; D is undetermined. CDR1 LNHNV and CDR2 YYDKDF come from the germline V gene (reference sequence). V lost 3 bases and J 1 base, leaving 2 bases between the germline ends. The CDR3 is made up of 12 amino acids. The CDR3 is CATSRGTDTQYF. The CDR3 DNA is TGTGCCACCAGCAGGGGCACAGATACGCAGTATTTT.

This clonotype appeared many times. The rearrangement links TRBV11-2 to TRBJ1-1, with D possibly being TRBD1 (6 bases). Germline lookup yields CDR1 SGHAT and CDR2 FQNNGV. The CDR3 is 15 amino acids. Between the trimmed V and J ends, which lost 2 bases and 0 bases, there was a span of 10 bases. The chain's CDR3 is CASSLWQGMNTEAFF. The DNA of the CDR3 is TGTGCCAGCAGCTTATGGCAGGGGATGAACACTGAAGCTTTCTTT.

This clonotype has a count of ten or more. This chain joins TRBV14 and TRBJ1-2; D is unresolved. V lost 0 bases and J 8 bases, leaving 10 bases between the germline ends. Germline CDR1 SGHDN, CDR2 FVKESK. The CDR3 runs 13 residues. CDR3 protein: CASSQDEGTGYTF. CDR3 nucleotides: TGTGCCAGCAGCCAAGACGAAGGAACCGGCTACACCTTC.

In this sample, this clonotype turned up many times. The genes are TRBV6-5 and TRBJ2-7; no clear D. Deletions cut 0 bases from V and 3 bases from J, with 9 bases between. CDR3 size: 14 residues. CDR1 and CDR2 from the germline V gene are MNHEY and SVGAGI. CDR3 sequence: CASSYSDGIYEQYF. The CDR3 bases are TGTGCCAGCAGTTACTCGGACGGAATCTACGAGCAGTACTTC.

In its sample, this clonotype was seen many times. This chain uses TRBV5-1 with TRBJ2-7; D is uncertain. There are 13 residues in the CDR3. V was trimmed by 7 bases and J by 6 bases, leaving 17 bases between them. From germline, CDR1 is SGHRS and CDR2 YFSETQ. CDR3 sequence reads: CASSPTESGEQYF. CDR3 in DNA: TGCGCCAGCTCCCCGACCGAATCAGGCGAGCAGTACTTC. The full variable domain, its missing parts supplied by reference TRBV5-1 and TRBJ2-7, is KAGVTQTPRYLIKTRGQQVTLSCSPISGHRSVSWYQQTPGQGLQFLFEYFSETQRNKGNFPGRFSGRQFSNSRSEMNVSTLELGDSALYLCASSPTESGEQYFGPGTRLTVT.

This clonotype was seen a few times. The chain carries TRBV13 and TRBJ2-7, with no clear D. The V gene lost 2 bases and the J gene lost 0 bases, with 8 bases spanning the gap. Germline V gene sequence: CDR1 PRHDT, CDR2 FYEKMQ (reference sequence). CDR3 size: 14 residues. The CDR3 here is CASSLPESSYEQYF. CDR3 bases: TGTGCCAGCAGCTTACCGGAGAGCTCCTACGAGCAGTACTTC.

The V gene is TRBV6-5, the J gene TRBJ2-5; D might be TRBD2 (5 bases). Germline V lookup: CDR1 MNHEY, CDR2 SVGAGI. The ends were cut back, 4 bases at V and 4 bases at J, with 10 bases in the middle. The CDR3 is made up of 13 amino acids. CDR3 DNA sequence: TGTGCCAGCAGTTCATACAGCGGAGAGACCCAGTACTTC. This encodes CASSSYSGETQYF.

At least ten counts were recorded for this clonotype. V is TRBV11-2 and J is TRBJ1-2; D remains ambiguous. Germline CDR1 SGHAT, CDR2 FQNNGV. The CDR3 has 13 residues. The germline V and J ends were trimmed by 1 base and 12 bases, with 15 bases remaining between them. CDR3 region: CASSLAAGLSHTF. The CDR3 DNA reads as TGTGCCAGCAGCTTAGCGGCGGGGTTGTCCCACACCTTC.

This clonotype has a count of ten or more. This sequence joins TRBV20-1 and TRBJ2-7, with D uncertain. Trimming pared 4 bases from V and 0 bases from J, leaving 7 bases between. The CDR3 is 12 amino acids. Germline CDR1 reads DFQATT; CDR2 reads SNEGSKA (reference sequence). Here the CDR3 reads CSATESSYEQYF. CDR3 DNA sequence: TGCAGTGCTACAGAGAGCTCCTACGAGCAGTACTTC.

This clonotype was picked up many times. This rearrangement joins TRBV6-2 or TRBV6-3 to TRBJ2-5; D unresolved. V gave up 3 bases and J gave up 5 bases, with 7 bases separating them. This CDR3 spans 12 amino acids. Germline V CDR1 and CDR2: MNHEY, SVGEGT. CDR3 nucleotide sequence: TGTGCCAGCAGTTATAGTGGGGAGACCCAGTACTTC. Amino acid sequence: CASSYSGETQYF.

There are many counts of this clonotype. This chain links TRBV28 with TRBJ1-2; D remains ambiguous. CDR1 is MDHEN and CDR2 is SYDVKM in the germline V gene. The CDR3 loop spans 15 amino acids. With 3 bases removed from V and 2 bases from J, the gap between germline ends came to 13 bases. This CDR3 reads CASSFEQELNYGYTF. CDR3 sequence (DNA): TGTGCCAGCAGTTTTGAGCAGGAACTGAACTATGGCTACACCTTC.

This clonotype occurred many times. This chain's CDR3 is CASSEETIYNEQFF. The CDR3 DNA reads TGTGCCAGCAGTGAAGAGACAATTTACAATGAGCAGTTCTTC. This rearrangement joins TRBV6-1 to TRBJ2-1; D is ambiguous. There are 14 residues in the CDR3. Trimming stripped 1 base from V and 4 bases from J, with 8 bases between. Germline V gene lookup returns CDR1 MNHNS and CDR2 SASEGT.

This clonotype was seen repeatedly, ten times or more. This rearrangement joins TRBV9 to TRBJ2-7, with D possibly TRBD2 on 5 matching bases. Deletions cut 0 bases from V and 1 base from J, with 11 bases between. The CDR3 length is 15 residues. Germline CDR1 and CDR2: SGDLS and YYNGEE. In DNA form, the CDR3 reads TGTGCCAGCAGCGTAGAGGAGAGGGCGTCCTACGAGCAGTACTTC. Amino acids: CASSVEERASYEQYF. Full variable domain (outside the CDR3, taken from reference TRBV9 and TRBJ2-7): DSGVTQTPKHLITATGQRVTLRCSPRSGDLSVYWYQQSLDQGLQFLIQYYNGEERAKGNILERFSAQQFPDLHSELNLSSLELGDSALYFCASSVEERASYEQYFGPGTRLTVT.

This clonotype was found many times. The chain joins TRBV7-2 to TRBJ2-6, with D hard to call. V gave up 0 bases and J gave up 0 bases, with 0 bases separating them. The length of the CDR3 is 14 residues. Germline assignment: CDR1 SGHTA and CDR2 FQGNSA. CDR3 sequence (DNA): TGTGCCAGCAGCTTAGCCTCTGGGGCCAACGTCCTGACTTTC. Translating gives CASSLASGANVLTF. Looking up the rest from reference TRBV7-2 and TRBJ2-6 gives the full variable domain: GAGVSQSPSNKVTEKGKDVELRCDPISGHTALYWYRQSLGQGLEFLIYFQGNSAPDKSGLPSDRFSAERTGGSVSTLTIQRTQQEDSAVYLCASSLASGANVLTFGAGSRLTVL.

J is TRBJ2-7 and V is TRBV7-2, with a tentative D call TRBD1 (6 bases). The CDR3 runs 14 residues. CDR1 and CDR2 (germline): SGHTA, FQGNSA. Between the trimmed V and J ends, which lost 1 base and 4 bases, there was a span of 11 bases. The CDR3 protein is CASSLDQGSYEQYF. The CDR3 coding sequence is TGTGCCAGCAGCTTAGACCAGGGGTCTTACGAGCAGTACTTC.

The J gene is TRBJ1-2, the V gene TRBV28; no clear D gene. Germline V gene sequence: CDR1 MDHEN, CDR2 SYDVKM. V gave up 2 bases and J gave up 8 bases, with 15 bases separating them. CDR3 size: 14 residues. CDR3 amino acids: CASSLGRHMRGYTF. The DNA of the CDR3 is TGTGCCAGCAGTTTAGGACGGCACATGAGGGGCTACACCTTC.

This clonotype showed up many times. The J gene is TRBJ2-7, the V gene TRBV28; TRBD2 matches 7 bases. Per the germline V gene, CDR1 is MDHEN and CDR2 is SYDVKM. The CDR3 has 18 amino acids. V was pared by 1 base and J by 4 bases, with 16 bases of the junction left unmatched. Here the CDR3 reads CASSLSHIGAGEVYEQYF. The CDR3 bases are TGTGCCAGCAGTTTATCCCACATAGGGGCGGGGGAGGTGTACGAGCAGTACTTC.